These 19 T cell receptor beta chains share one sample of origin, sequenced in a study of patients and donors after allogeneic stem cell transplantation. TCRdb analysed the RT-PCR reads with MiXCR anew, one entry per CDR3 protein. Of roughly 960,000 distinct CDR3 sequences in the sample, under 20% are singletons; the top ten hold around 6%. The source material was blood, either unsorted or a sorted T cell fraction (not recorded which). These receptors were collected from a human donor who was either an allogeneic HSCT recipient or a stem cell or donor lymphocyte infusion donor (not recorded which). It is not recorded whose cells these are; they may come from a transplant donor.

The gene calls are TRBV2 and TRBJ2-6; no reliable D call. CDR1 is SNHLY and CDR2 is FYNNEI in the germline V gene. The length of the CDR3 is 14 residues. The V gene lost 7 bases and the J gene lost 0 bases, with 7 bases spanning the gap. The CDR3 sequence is CASTASSGANVLTF. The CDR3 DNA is TGTGCCAGCACCGCCAGCTCTGGGGCCAACGTCCTGACTTTC.

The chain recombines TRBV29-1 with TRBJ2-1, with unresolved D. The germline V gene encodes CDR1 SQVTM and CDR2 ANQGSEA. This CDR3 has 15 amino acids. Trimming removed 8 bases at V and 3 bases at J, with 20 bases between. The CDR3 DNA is TGCAGCTTCGGACGTCCTGATGGGCGCTACAATGAGCAGTTCTTC. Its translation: CSFGRPDGRYNEQFF.

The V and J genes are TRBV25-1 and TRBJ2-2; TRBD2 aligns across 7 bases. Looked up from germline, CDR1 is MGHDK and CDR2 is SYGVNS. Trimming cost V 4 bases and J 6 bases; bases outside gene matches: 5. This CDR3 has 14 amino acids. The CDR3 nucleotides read TGTGCCAGCAGTGTTTGGGGAGGGGCCGGGGAGCTGTTTTTT. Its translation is CASSVWGGAGELFF.

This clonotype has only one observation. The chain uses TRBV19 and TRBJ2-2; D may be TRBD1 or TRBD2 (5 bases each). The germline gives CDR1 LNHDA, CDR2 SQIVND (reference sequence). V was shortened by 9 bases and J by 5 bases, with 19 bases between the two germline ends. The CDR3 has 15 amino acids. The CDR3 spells CASKNRDPRTGELFF. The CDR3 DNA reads TGTGCCAGCAAAAACCGGGACCCTCGGACCGGGGAGCTGTTTTTT.

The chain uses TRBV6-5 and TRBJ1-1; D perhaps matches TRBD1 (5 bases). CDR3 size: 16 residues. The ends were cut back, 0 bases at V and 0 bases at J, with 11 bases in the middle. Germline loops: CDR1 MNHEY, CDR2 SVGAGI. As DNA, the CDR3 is TGTGCCAGCAGTTACTCGAACCCAGGGTTGAACACTGAAGCTTTCTTT. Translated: CASSYSNPGLNTEAFF.

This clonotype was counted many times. The CDR3 protein is CASSYNREGNTIYF. In DNA form, the CDR3 reads TGTGCCAGCAGTTATAACCGGGAGGGAAACACCATATATTTT. The genes are TRBV28 and TRBJ1-3; no definite D call. The V gene's germline CDR1 is MDHEN and CDR2 SYDVKM. The CDR3 has 14 amino acids. V lost 4 bases to trimming and J lost 4 bases, with 11 bases between them.

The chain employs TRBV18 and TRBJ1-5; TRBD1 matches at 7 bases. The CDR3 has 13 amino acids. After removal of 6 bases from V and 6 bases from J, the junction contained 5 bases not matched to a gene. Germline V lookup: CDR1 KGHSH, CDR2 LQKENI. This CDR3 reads CASSQQGSQPQHF. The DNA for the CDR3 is TGTGCCAGCTCTCAACAGGGGAGTCAGCCCCAGCATTTT.

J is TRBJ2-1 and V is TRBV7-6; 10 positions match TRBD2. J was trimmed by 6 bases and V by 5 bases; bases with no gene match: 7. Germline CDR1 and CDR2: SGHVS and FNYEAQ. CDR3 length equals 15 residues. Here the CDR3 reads CASSPWASGGNEQFF. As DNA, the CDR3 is TGTGCCAGCAGCCCCTGGGCTAGCGGGGGCAATGAGCAGTTCTTC.

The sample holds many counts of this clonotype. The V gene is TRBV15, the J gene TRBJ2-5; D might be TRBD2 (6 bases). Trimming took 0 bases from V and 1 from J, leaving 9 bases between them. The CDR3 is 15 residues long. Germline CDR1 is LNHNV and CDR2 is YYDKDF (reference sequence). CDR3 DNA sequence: TGTGCCACCAGCAGAGATTTCGGGGGCCAAGAGACCCAGTACTTC. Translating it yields CATSRDFGGQETQYF.

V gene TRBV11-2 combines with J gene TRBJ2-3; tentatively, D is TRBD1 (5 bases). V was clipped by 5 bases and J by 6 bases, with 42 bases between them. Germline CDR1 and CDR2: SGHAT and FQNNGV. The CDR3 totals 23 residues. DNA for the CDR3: TGTGCCAGCAGCCAGACGATCCCCGGACCTTTAGAAAGAGCGAAGGGGTTCGAGGATACGCAGTATTTT. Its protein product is CASSQTIPGPLERAKGFEDTQYF.

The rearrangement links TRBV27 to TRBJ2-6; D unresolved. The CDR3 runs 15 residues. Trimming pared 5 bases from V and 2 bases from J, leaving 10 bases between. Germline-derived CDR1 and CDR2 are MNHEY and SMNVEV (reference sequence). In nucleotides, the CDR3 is TGTGCCAGCAGTGCCAGCCCTCCTGGGGCCAACGTCCTGACTTTC. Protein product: CASSASPPGANVLTF.

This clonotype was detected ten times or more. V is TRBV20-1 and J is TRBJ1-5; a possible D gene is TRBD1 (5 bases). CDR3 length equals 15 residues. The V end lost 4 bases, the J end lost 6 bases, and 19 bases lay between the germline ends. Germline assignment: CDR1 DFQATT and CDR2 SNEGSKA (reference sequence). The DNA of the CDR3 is TGCAGTGCTACCCCATCATTGGGGAGGGGTCAGCCCCAGCATTTT. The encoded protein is CSATPSLGRGQPQHF.

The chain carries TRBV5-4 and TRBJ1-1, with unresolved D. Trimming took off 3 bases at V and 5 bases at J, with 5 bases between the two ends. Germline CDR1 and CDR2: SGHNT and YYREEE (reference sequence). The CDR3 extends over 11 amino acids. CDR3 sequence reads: CASSSTTEAFF. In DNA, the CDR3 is TGTGCCAGCAGCTCCACAACTGAAGCTTTCTTT.

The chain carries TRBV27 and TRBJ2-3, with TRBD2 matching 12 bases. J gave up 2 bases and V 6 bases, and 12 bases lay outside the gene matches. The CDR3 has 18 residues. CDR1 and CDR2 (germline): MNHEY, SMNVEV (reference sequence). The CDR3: CASSQLGLAGPTTDTQYF. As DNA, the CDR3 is TGTGCCAGCAGCCAACTTGGACTAGCGGGACCAACCACAGATACGCAGTATTTT.

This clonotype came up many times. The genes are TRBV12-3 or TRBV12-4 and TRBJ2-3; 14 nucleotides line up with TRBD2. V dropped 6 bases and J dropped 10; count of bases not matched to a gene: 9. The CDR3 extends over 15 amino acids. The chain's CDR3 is CASSRRLAGGPPQYF. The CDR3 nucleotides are TGTGCCAGCAGCCGCAGACTAGCGGGAGGGCCACCGCAGTATTTT.

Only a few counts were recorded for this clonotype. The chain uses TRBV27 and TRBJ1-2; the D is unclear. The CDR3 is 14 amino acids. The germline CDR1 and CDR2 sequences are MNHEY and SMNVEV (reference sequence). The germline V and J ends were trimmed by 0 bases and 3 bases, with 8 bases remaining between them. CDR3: CASSLSERHYGYTF. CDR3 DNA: TGTGCCAGCAGTTTATCGGAAAGGCACTATGGCTACACCTTC.

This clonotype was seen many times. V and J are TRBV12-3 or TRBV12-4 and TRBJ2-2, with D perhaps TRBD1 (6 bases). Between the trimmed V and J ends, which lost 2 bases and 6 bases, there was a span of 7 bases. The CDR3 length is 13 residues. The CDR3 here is CASSLRQAGELFF. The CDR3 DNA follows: TGTGCCAGCAGTTTAAGACAGGCCGGGGAGCTGTTTTTT.

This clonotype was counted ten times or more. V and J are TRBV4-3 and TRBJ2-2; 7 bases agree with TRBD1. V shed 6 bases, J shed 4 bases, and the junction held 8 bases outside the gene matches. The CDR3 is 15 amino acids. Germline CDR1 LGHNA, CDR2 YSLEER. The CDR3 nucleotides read TGCGCCAGCAGTTTGGGGGCAGGGGGCACCGGGGAGCTGTTTTTT. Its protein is CASSLGAGGTGELFF.

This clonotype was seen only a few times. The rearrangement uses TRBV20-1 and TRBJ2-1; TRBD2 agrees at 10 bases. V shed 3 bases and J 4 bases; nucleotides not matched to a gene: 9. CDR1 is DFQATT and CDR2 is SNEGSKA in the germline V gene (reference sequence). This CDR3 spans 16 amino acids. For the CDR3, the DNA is TGCAGTGCTAGCCTACTAGCTAGCGGGAGTTACAATGAGCAGTTCTTC. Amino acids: CSASLLASGSYNEQFF.